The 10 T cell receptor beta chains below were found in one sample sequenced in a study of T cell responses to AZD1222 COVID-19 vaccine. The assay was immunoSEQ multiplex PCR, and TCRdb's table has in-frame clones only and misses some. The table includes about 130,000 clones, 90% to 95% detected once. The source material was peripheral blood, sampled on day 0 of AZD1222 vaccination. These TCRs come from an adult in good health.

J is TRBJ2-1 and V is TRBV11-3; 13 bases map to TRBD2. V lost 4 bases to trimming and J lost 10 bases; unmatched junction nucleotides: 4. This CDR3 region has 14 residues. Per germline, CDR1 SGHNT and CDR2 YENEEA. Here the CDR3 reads CASSSGTSGVEQFF. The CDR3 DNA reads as TGTGCCAGCAGCTCCGGGACTAGCGGGGTAGAGCAGTTCTTC.

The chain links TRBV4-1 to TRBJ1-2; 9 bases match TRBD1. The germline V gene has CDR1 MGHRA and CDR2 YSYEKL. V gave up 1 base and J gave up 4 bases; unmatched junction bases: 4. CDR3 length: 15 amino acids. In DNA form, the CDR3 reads TGCGCCAGCAGCCAAGGACAGGGGGTATCCTATGGCTACACCTTC. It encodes CASSQGQGVSYGYTF.

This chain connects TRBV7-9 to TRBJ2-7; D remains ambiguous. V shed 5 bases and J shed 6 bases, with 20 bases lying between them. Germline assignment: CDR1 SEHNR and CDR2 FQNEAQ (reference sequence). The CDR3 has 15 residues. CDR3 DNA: TGTGCCAGCAGCCCAAAAGACCGGTTGGGGTCCGAGCAGTACTTC. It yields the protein CASSPKDRLGSEQYF.

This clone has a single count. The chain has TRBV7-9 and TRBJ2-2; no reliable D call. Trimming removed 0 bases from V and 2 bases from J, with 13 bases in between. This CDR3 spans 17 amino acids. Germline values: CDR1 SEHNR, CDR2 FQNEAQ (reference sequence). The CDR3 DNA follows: TGTGCCAGCAGCTTAGCGTCCCGGCCAGCAAACACCGGGGAGCTGTTTTTT. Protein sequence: CASSLASRPANTGELFF.

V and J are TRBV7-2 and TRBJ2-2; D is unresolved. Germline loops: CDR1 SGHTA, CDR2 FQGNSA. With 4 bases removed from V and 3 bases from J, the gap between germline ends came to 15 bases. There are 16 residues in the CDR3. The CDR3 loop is CASSSYSAMDTGELFF. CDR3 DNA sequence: TGTGCCAGCAGCTCGTATAGTGCGATGGACACCGGGGAGCTGTTTTTT.

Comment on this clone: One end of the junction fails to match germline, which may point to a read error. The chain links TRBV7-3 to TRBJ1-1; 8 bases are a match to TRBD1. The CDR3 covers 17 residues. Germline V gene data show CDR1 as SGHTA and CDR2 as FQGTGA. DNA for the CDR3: TGTGCTAGCAGCTTACGGGCAGGGGGCTTTCCAGGCCCTGAAGCTTTCTTT. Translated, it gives CASSLRAGGFPGPEAFF.

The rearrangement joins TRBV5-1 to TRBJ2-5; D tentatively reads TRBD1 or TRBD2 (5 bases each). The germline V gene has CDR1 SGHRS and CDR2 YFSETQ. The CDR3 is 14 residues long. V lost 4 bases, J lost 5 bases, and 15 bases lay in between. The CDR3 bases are TGCGCCAGCAGCAGGGGACGGCCAAGGGAGACCCAGTACTTC. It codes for CASSRGRPRETQYF.

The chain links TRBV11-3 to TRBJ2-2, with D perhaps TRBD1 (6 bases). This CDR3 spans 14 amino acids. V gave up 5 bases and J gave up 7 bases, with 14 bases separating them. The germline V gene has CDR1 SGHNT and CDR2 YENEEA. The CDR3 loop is CASSLNRVNGELFF. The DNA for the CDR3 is TGTGCCAGCAGCCTAAACAGGGTTAACGGGGAGCTGTTTTTT.

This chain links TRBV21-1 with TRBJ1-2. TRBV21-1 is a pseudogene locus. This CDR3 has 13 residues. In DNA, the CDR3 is TGTGCCAGCAGCCCAACGGGGCGAATTGGCTACACCTTC. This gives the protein CASSPTGRIGYTF.

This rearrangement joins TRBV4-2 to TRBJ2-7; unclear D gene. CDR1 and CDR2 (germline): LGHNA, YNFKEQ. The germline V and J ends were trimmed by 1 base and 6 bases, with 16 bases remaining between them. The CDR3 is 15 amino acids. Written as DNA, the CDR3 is TGTGCCAGCAGCCAAGTGGGCGCCAAGGCTTCCGAGCAGTACTTC. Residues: CASSQVGAKASEQYF.